This T cell receptor (beta chain) comes out of a study of cytomegalovirus exposure and HLA in healthy donors. For the study at large: Genotyping showed about 80% of over 350 donors falling in the Caucasian-associated ancestry cluster.

With 60 Vbeta and 13 Jbeta primers, the PCR was carried out. The repertoire was sequenced with immunoSEQ multiplex PCR; TCRdb's copy has only in-frame clones and lacks some. The table has 200,000 to 300,000 clones, about four fifths seen once. The receptor was derived from a woman aged 40 to 50 in good health and CMV-seropositive. Specimen: PBMCs.

The CDR3 protein is CASSVRENTGELFF. The CDR3 coding sequence is TGTGCCAGCAGCGTACGAGAGAACACCGGGGAGCTGTTTTTT. The chain joins TRBV9 to TRBJ2-2, with D unclear. The V gene lost 1 base and the J gene lost 1 base, with 5 bases spanning the gap. The CDR3 covers 14 residues. The germline CDR1 and CDR2 sequences are SGDLS and YYNGEE.